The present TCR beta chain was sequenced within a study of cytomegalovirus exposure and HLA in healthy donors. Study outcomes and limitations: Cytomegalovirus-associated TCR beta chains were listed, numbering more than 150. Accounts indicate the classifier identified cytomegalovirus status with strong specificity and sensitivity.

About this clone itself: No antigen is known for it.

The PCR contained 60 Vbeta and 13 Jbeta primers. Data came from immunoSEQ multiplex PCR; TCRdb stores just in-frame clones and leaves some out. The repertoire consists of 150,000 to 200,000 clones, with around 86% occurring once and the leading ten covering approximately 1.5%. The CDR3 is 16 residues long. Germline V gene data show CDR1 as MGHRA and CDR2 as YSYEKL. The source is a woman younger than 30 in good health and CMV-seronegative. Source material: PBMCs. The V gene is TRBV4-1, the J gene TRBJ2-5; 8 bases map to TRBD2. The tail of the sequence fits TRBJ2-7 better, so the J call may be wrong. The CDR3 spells CASSQDKRESSYEQYF. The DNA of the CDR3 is TGCGCCAGCAGCCAAGATAAGCGGGAGTCCTCCTACGAGCAGTACTTC.